This passage covers 21 T cell receptor beta chains from one sample sequenced in a study of T cells in Graves' hyperthyroidism and ophthalmopathy. TCR beta CDR3 regions were amplified from RNA. The HTBI primer set served for first-round RT-PCR of the TCR CDR3. TCRdb fed the multiplex PCR reads into MiXCR, producing one record per CDR3 protein. The top ten clones hold about 50% of a sample with approximately 300,000 distinct CDR3 sequences, about 17% of them seen once. Sequencing was carried out using blood. These receptors came from a woman aged 55 to 70 with Graves' ophthalmopathy.

The CDR3 protein is CASSLKAGVDNEQFF. The CDR3 DNA sequence: TGTGCCAGCAGCTTGAAAGCGGGAGTTGACAATGAGCAGTTCTTC. The chain couples TRBV5-4 to TRBJ2-1; 8 nucleotides match TRBD2. V lost 1 base, J lost 5 bases, and 5 bases stayed unmatched. CDR3 length equals 15 residues. Germline assignment: CDR1 SGHNT and CDR2 YYREEE (reference sequence).

This clonotype came up many times. The chain employs TRBV2 and TRBJ2-1; 7 nucleotides line up with TRBD1. The ends lost 5 bases at V and 4 bases at J; junction bases unmatched: 2. The CDR3 contains 13 residues. CDR1 and CDR2 from the germline V gene are SNHLY and FYNNEI. Here the CDR3 reads CASSQQGYNEQFF. The CDR3 nucleotides read TGTGCCAGCAGTCAACAGGGGTACAATGAGCAGTTCTTC.

This clonotype was recorded at least ten times. The V call is TRBV18, the J call TRBJ1-5; maybe TRBD1 (5 bases). Germline lookup yields CDR1 KGHSH and CDR2 LQKENI. Trimming took off 3 bases at V and 6 bases at J, with 12 bases between the two ends. This CDR3 contains 14 residues. CDR3 DNA: TGTGCCAGCTCACCCGGTGTTCAGGGTCAGCCCCAGCATTTT. Translating it yields CASSPGVQGQPQHF.

The chain uses TRBV4-2 and TRBJ2-3, with a tentative D call TRBD1 (6 bases). The germline V and J ends were trimmed by 4 bases and 0 bases, with 17 bases remaining between them. This CDR3 has 17 amino acids. Germline loops: CDR1 LGHNA, CDR2 YNFKEQ. CDR3 in amino acids: CASSPVGRGQSTDTQYF. CDR3 DNA sequence: TGTGCCAGCAGCCCAGTAGGAAGGGGACAAAGCACAGATACGCAGTATTTT.

About this clonotype: This may arise from a read error, as a much more abundant clone is one base away. This rearrangement joins TRBV20-1 to TRBJ2-1, with D possibly being TRBD1 (5 bases). There are 13 residues in the CDR3. Germline-derived CDR1 and CDR2 are DFQATT and SNEGSKA (reference sequence). CDR3 sequence: CSEGQGSVYEQFF. For the CDR3, the DNA is TGCAGCGAAGGCCAGGGATCAGTCTATGAGCAGTTCTTC.

In this sample, this clonotype turned up many times. The rearrangement uses TRBV7-2 and TRBJ1-6; D is possibly TRBD1 (5 bases). In germline, CDR1 is SGHTA, CDR2 FQGNSA. Trimming cost V 2 bases and J 8 bases, with 10 bases left between them. The CDR3 loop spans 14 amino acids. The CDR3 is CASSLMTAHSPLHF. Here the CDR3 DNA reads TGTGCCAGCAGCTTAATGACAGCCCATTCACCCCTCCACTTT.

This clonotype was found many times. The rearrangement joins TRBV5-1 to TRBJ2-7, with D perhaps matching TRBD2 (6 bases). The CDR3 is 11 amino acids. Trimming shortened V by 3 bases and J by 5 bases, and 6 bases separated the two germline ends. Germline V CDR1 and CDR2: SGHRS, YFSETQ. The CDR3 protein is CASSWGDEQYF. DNA for the CDR3: TGCGCCAGCAGCTGGGGGGACGAGCAGTACTTC.

This chain connects TRBV6-2 or TRBV6-3 to TRBJ2-3; D is uncertain. V dropped 0 bases and J dropped 6 bases, with 4 bases sitting between them. The CDR3 consists of 12 residues. Germline-derived CDR1 and CDR2 are MNHEY and SVGEGT. DNA for the CDR3: TGTGCCAGCAGTTACTCTTCGGATACGCAGTATTTT. Its protein product is CASSYSSDTQYF.

This clonotype was seen many times. The V gene is TRBV5-1, the J gene TRBJ2-1; 10 bases line up with TRBD2. The junction had 12 bases not matched to a gene; V was cut back by 7 bases and J by 8 bases. CDR3 size: 15 residues. The V gene's germline CDR1 is SGHRS and CDR2 YFSETQ. CDR3: CASGILAGPGDEQFF. The CDR3 nucleotides are TGCGCCAGCGGAATACTAGCGGGACCCGGGGATGAGCAGTTCTTC.

This clonotype was detected many times. The rearrangement uses TRBV20-1 and TRBJ2-1; 10 positions agree with TRBD1. J gave up 6 bases and V 3 bases, and 8 bases lay outside the gene matches. The CDR3 spans 15 residues. The germline V gene has CDR1 DFQATT and CDR2 SNEGSKA (reference sequence). The chain's CDR3 is CSASTRTGGGNEQFF. CDR3 in DNA: TGCAGTGCTAGTACTAGGACAGGGGGAGGCAATGAGCAGTTCTTC.

The chain is built from TRBV6-1 and TRBJ1-1; D not resolved. The ends were cut back, 5 bases at V and 3 bases at J, with 7 bases in the middle. Germline V gene lookup returns CDR1 MNHNS and CDR2 SASEGT. There are 12 residues in the CDR3. CDR3 coding DNA: TGTGCCAGCAGTCGGGCCGACACTGAAGCTTTCTTT. As protein: CASSRADTEAFF.

At least ten counts were recorded for this clonotype. This chain's CDR3 is CASRSSTDTQYF. The DNA of the CDR3 is TGTGCCAGCAGAAGCAGCACAGATACGCAGTATTTT. The chain recombines TRBV7-2 with TRBJ2-3; D gene uncertain. Germline-derived CDR1 and CDR2 are SGHTA and FQGNSA. The V end lost 6 bases, the J end lost 0 bases, and 4 bases lay between the germline ends. The CDR3 spans 12 residues.

The gene calls are TRBV7-3 and TRBJ2-1, with 10 bases aligning to TRBD2. CDR1 and CDR2 (germline): SGHTA, FQGTGA. This CDR3 spans 15 amino acids. The V and J ends lost 5 bases and 1 base, in that order; junction bases with no gene match: 2. The CDR3 loop reads CASSLAGVSYNEQFF. Here the CDR3 DNA reads TGTGCCAGCAGCCTAGCGGGAGTGTCCTACAATGAGCAGTTCTTC.

This chain connects TRBV27 to TRBJ2-3; D not resolved. CDR1 is MNHEY, CDR2 SMNVEV, per germline (reference sequence). The ends were cut back, 2 bases at V and 6 bases at J, with 12 bases in the middle. The CDR3 totals 14 residues. The CDR3 protein is CASSLRPVVDTQYF. CDR3 nucleotides: TGTGCCAGCAGTTTACGGCCGGTGGTGGATACGCAGTATTTT.

This clonotype was recorded at least ten times. The chain recombines TRBV6-1 with TRBJ2-7, with 9 bases lining up with TRBD2. The CDR3 covers 18 residues. V dropped 9 bases and J dropped 0; count of bases not matched to a gene: 18. Germline assignment: CDR1 MNHNS and CDR2 SASEGT. In nucleotides, the CDR3 is TGTGCCAGTTCGCACGGGAGCGGGAGGTTTTCGAGCTCCTACGAGCAGTACTTC. This encodes CASSHGSGRFSSSYEQYF.

V and J are TRBV25-1 and TRBJ2-1, with 10 bases fitting TRBD2. Unmatched junction bases numbered 9, after V lost 6 bases and J lost 1 base. The CDR3 is 17 residues long. CDR1 MGHDK and CDR2 SYGVNS come from the germline V gene. The CDR3 sequence: CASSRYSGRGSYNEQFF. CDR3 bases: TGTGCCAGCAGCCGGTACAGCGGGAGGGGGTCCTACAATGAGCAGTTCTTC.

This clonotype was observed at least ten times. The chain joins TRBV7-2 to TRBJ2-7, with D perhaps being TRBD1 or TRBD2 (6 bases each). Trimming pared 5 bases from V and 4 bases from J, leaving 18 bases between. There are 15 residues in the CDR3. From germline, CDR1 is SGHTA and CDR2 FQGNSA. CDR3 DNA: TGTGCCAGCAGCCCCGTATCAGGGGCGGGATACGAGCAGTACTTC. It yields the protein CASSPVSGAGYEQYF.

This clonotype was picked up a small number of times. V is TRBV4-3 and J is TRBJ2-5, with 8 bases aligning to TRBD2. CDR3 size: 16 residues. V was clipped by 0 bases and J by 5 bases; unmatched bases: 8. In germline, CDR1 is LGHNA, CDR2 YSLEER. The DNA for the CDR3 is TGCGCCAGCAGCCAAGATCTCCGGGGGGGCTGGGAGACCCAGTACTTC. Amino acid sequence: CASSQDLRGGWETQYF.

V usage is TRBV5-5 and J usage is TRBJ2-3; no clear D gene. The V and J ends lost 1 base and 3 bases respectively, with 6 bases between them. This CDR3 is 13 amino acids long. The germline gives CDR1 SGHKS, CDR2 YYEKEE (reference sequence). Here the CDR3 reads CASSLMVTDTQYF. CDR3 bases: TGTGCCAGCAGCTTGATGGTTACAGATACGCAGTATTTT. Based on the CDR3 plus reference TRBV5-5 and TRBJ2-3, the full variable domain is DAGVTQSPTHLIKTRGQQVTLRCSPISGHKSVSWYQQVLGQGPQFIFQYYEKEERGRGNFPDRFSARQFPNYSSELNVNALLLGDSALYLCASSLMVTDTQYFGPGTRLTVL.

The V gene is TRBV7-2, the J gene TRBJ1-6; D is perhaps TRBD1 (6 bases). This CDR3 contains 16 residues. Germline V gene sequence: CDR1 SGHTA, CDR2 FQGNSA. V was shortened by 6 bases and J by 8 bases, with 20 bases between the two germline ends. The CDR3 coding sequence is TGTGCCAGCAGGGGGGGTGGGCAGGGGTTATATTCACCCCTCCACTTT. Translated, it gives CASRGGGQGLYSPLHF.

This clonotype appeared many times. CDR3 nucleotide sequence: TGTGCCAGCAGCTCCCGACAGGGATCACCCCTCCACTTT. It encodes CASSSRQGSPLHF. The chain couples TRBV7-2 to TRBJ1-6, with 7 bases aligning to TRBD1. In germline, CDR1 is SGHTA, CDR2 FQGNSA. This CDR3 is built from 13 residues. With V trimmed by 4 bases and J by 10 bases, 4 bases remained unmatched.